The 6 T cell receptor beta chains in this list originate from one sample, sequenced in a study of cytomegalovirus exposure and HLA in healthy donors (dated by TCRdb to about 2017). Libraries were constructed by the immunoSEQ multiplex PCR assay. For the multiplex PCR, a mixture combining 60 forward primers for TCR Vbeta segments and 13 reverse primers for TCR Jbeta segments was used. TCRdb limited this immuneACCESS table to in-frame rearrangements with V and J called. A share of clones is missing; checked studies link under half to unresolved V genes, and the rest is unexplained. Present in this sample are 90,000 to 120,000 clones, under 80% of which were seen just once. Over 3.5% of the sample goes to the ten largest clones. The sample consisted of PBMCs. The source is a woman aged 45-59 years in good health and CMV-seropositive.

V and J are TRBV6-6 and TRBJ1-1, with no clear D. Trimming cost V 10 bases and J 4 bases, with 10 bases left between them. CDR3 length: 11 residues. The germline gives CDR1 MNHNY, CDR2 SVGAGI (reference sequence). CDR3 bases: TGTGCCACACAGTCACTCACTGAAGCTTTCTTT. Translation: CATQSLTEAFF.

This clone was counted a few times. V and J are TRBV6-1 and TRBJ2-2, with 8 bases aligning to TRBD2. CDR3 size: 14 residues. Trimming at V came to 7 bases and at J to 0 bases, leaving 1 base not matched to a gene. From germline, CDR1 is MNHNS and CDR2 SASEGT. The CDR3 is CASKLAANTGELFF. DNA of the CDR3: TGTGCCAGCAAACTAGCGGCGAACACCGGGGAGCTGTTTTTT.

V usage is TRBV9 and J usage is TRBJ2-1; 7 bases are a match to TRBD2. The V and J ends lost 4 bases and 1 base, in that order; junction bases with no gene match: 8. The germline gives CDR1 SGDLS, CDR2 YYNGEE. This CDR3 spans 16 amino acids. DNA for the CDR3: TGTGCCAGCAGCCCCCGGGGGGTTGGGTCCTACAATGAGCAGTTCTTC. This translates into CASSPRGVGSYNEQFF. Full variable domain (rest looked up from reference TRBV9 and TRBJ2-1): DSGVTQTPKHLITATGQRVTLRCSPRSGDLSVYWYQQSLDQGLQFLIQYYNGEERAKGNILERFSAQQFPDLHSELNLSSLELGDSALYFCASSPRGVGSYNEQFFGPGTRLTVL.

This clone was counted a few times. V is TRBV2 and J is TRBJ1-1; D remains ambiguous. The CDR3 is made up of 11 amino acids. From germline, CDR1 is SNHLY and CDR2 FYNNEI. V was cut by 6 bases and J by 1 base, with 3 bases left in between. The DNA for the CDR3 is TGTGCCAGCAGCTCGAACACTGAAGCTTTCTTT. Translation gives CASSSNTEAFF.

The chain links TRBV2 to TRBJ1-3, with a weak D call TRBD1 (5 bases). V dropped 8 bases and J dropped 3 bases, with 20 bases sitting between them. This CDR3 is 16 amino acids long. The germline V gene has CDR1 SNHLY and CDR2 FYNNEI. CDR3 amino acids: CASYWTTVEIGNTIYF. CDR3 sequence (DNA): TGTGCCAGCTATTGGACGACAGTTGAGATTGGAAACACCATATATTTT. Together with reference TRBV2 and TRBJ1-3, the CDR3 gives the full variable domain: EPEVTQTPSHQVTQMGQEVILRCVPISNHLYFYWYRQILGQKVEFLVSFYNNEISEKSEIFDDQFSVERPDGSNFTLKIRSTKLEDSAMYFCASYWTTVEIGNTIYFGEGSWLTVV.

This sequence joins TRBV5-6 and TRBJ1-2; D unresolved. The CDR3 has 17 amino acids. V shed 4 bases and J shed 0 bases, with 19 bases lying between them. Per germline, CDR1 SGHDT and CDR2 YYEEEE. CDR3 nucleotides: TGTGCCAGCAGCCTGTGGGCCTCAGTGGCAGCTAACTATGGCTACACCTTC. The encoded protein is CASSLWASVAANYGYTF.